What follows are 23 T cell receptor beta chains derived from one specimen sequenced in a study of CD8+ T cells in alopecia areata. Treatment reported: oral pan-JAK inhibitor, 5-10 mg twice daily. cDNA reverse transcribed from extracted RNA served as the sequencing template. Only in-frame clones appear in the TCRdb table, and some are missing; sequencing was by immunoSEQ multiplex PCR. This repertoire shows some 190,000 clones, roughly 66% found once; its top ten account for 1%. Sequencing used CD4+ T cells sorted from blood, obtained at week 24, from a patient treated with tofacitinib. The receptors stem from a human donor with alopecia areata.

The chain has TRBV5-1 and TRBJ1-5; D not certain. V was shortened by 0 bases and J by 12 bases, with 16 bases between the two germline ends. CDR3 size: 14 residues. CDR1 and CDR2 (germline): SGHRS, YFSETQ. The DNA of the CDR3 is TGCGCCAGCAGCTTGGGTACGGGAAGGTCTCTCCAGCATTTT. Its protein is CASSLGTGRSLQHF.

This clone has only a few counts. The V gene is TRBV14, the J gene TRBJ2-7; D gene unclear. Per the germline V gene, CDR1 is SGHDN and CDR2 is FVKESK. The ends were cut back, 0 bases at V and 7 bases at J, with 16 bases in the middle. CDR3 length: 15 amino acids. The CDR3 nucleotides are TGTGCCAGCAGCCAAGAGCACGGAAAGGCCGGGGAGCAGTACTTC. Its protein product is CASSQEHGKAGEQYF.

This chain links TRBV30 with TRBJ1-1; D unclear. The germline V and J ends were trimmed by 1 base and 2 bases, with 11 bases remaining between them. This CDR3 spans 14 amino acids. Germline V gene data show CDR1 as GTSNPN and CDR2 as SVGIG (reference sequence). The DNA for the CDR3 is TGTGCCTGGAGTGCCAACTCCCTAAACACTGAAGCTTTCTTT. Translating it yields CAWSANSLNTEAFF.

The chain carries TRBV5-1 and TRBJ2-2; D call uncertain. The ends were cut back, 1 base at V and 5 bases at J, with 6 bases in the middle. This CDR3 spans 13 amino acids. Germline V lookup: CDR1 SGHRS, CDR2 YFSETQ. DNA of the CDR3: TGCGCCAGCAGCTTGAAATTAACCGGGGAGCTGTTTTTT. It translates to CASSLKLTGELFF.

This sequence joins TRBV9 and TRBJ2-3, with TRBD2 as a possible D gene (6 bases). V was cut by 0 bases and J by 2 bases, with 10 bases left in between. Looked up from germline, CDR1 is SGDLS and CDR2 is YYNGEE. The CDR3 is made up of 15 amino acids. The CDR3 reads CASSVAAGSTDTQYF. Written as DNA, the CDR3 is TGTGCCAGCAGCGTAGCTGCGGGATCCACAGATACGCAGTATTTT.

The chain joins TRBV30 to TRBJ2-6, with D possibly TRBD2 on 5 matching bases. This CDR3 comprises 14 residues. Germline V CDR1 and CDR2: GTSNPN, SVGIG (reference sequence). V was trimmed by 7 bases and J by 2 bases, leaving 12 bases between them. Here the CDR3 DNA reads TGTGCCTCCGGACTTCAGGCTGGGGCCAACGTCCTGACTTTC. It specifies CASGLQAGANVLTF.

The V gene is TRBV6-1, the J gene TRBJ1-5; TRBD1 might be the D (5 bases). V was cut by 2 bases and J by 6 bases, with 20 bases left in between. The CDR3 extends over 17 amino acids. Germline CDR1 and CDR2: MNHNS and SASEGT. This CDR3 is CASSESSRGVVGQPQHF. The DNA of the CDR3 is TGTGCCAGCAGTGAATCTTCAAGGGGTGTTGTCGGTCAGCCCCAGCATTTT.

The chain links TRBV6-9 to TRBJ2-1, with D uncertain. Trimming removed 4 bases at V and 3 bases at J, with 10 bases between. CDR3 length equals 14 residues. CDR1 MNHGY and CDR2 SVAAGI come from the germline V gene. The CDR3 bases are TGTGCCAGCAGTTCCGAACAACGCTACAATGAGCAGTTCTTC. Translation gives CASSSEQRYNEQFF.

The chain's CDR3 is CASSASGDLAKNIQYF. The CDR3 DNA sequence: TGTGCCAGCAGCGCGTCAGGAGATCTAGCCAAAAACATTCAGTACTTC. The chain links TRBV9 to TRBJ2-4; D unclear. The CDR3 contains 16 residues. The V and J ends lost 3 bases and 0 bases respectively, with 13 bases between them. Germline V gene data show CDR1 as SGDLS and CDR2 as YYNGEE.

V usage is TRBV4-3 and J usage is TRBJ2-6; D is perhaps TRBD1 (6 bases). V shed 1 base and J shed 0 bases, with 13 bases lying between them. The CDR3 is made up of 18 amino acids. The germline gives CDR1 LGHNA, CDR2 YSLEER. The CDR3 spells CASSQGGTSLSGANVLTF. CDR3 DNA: TGCGCCAGCAGCCAAGGGGGGACAAGTCTCTCTGGGGCCAACGTCCTGACTTTC.

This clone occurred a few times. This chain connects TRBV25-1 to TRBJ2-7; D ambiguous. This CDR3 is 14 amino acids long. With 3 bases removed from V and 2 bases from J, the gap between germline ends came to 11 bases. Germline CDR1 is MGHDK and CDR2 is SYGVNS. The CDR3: CASSDGSPAYEQYF. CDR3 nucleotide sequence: TGTGCCAGCAGTGATGGATCGCCTGCCTACGAGCAGTACTTC.

This chain's CDR3 is CASRQRGEQFF. The CDR3 coding sequence is TGTGCCAGCAGACAAAGAGGGGAGCAGTTCTTC. This chain joins TRBV27 and TRBJ2-1; tentatively, D is TRBD2 (5 bases). This CDR3 has 11 residues. Trimming stripped 6 bases from V and 10 bases from J, with 10 bases between. CDR1 and CDR2 (germline): MNHEY, SMNVEV (reference sequence).

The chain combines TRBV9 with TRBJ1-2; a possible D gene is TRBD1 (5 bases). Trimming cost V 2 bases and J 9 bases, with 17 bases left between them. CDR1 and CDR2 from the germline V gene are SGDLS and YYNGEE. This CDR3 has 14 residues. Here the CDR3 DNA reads TGTGCCAGCAGCGTGACCGGGACTCCACTGAGCTACACCTTC. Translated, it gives CASSVTGTPLSYTF.

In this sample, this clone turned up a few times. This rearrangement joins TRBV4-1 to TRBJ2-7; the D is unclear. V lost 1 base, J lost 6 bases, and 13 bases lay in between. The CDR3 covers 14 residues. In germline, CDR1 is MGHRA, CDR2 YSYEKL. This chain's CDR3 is CASSQGPRSAEQYF. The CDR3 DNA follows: TGCGCCAGCAGCCAAGGCCCCAGAAGTGCCGAGCAGTACTTC.

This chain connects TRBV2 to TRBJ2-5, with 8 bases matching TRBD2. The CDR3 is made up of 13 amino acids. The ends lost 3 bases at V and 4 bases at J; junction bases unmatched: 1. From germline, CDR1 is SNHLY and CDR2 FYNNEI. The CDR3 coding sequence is TGTGCCAGCAGTGATCGGGGGGGAGAGACCCAGTACTTC. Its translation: CASSDRGGETQYF. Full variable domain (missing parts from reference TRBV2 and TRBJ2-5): EPEVTQTPSHQVTQMGQEVILRCVPISNHLYFYWYRQILGQKVEFLVSFYNNEISEKSEIFDDQFSVERPDGSNFTLKIRSTKLEDSAMYFCASSDRGGETQYFGPGTRLLVL.

CDR3: CASSLWHAETQYF. Written as DNA, the CDR3 is TGTGCCAGCAGCTTGTGGCATGCGGAGACCCAGTACTTC. This rearrangement joins TRBV11-3 to TRBJ2-5; no firm D call. CDR1 and CDR2 from the germline V gene are SGHNT and YENEEA. Trimming stripped 3 bases from V and 5 bases from J, with 10 bases between. This CDR3 has 13 residues.

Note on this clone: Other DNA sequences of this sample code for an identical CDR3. CDR3 region: CSVGGEETQYF. CDR3 DNA sequence: TGCAGCGTTGGTGGAGAAGAGACCCAGTACTTC. The chain uses TRBV29-1 and TRBJ2-5; D not resolved. V was trimmed by 4 bases and J by 3 bases, leaving 6 bases between them. This CDR3 region has 11 residues. Germline V gene lookup returns CDR1 SQVTM and CDR2 ANQGSEA.

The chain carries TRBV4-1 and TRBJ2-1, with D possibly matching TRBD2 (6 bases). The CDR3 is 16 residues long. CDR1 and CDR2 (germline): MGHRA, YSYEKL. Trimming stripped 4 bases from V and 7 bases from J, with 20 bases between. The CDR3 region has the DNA TGCGCCAGCAGCCCCATGACTAGTTACCCCAGGAATGAGCAGTTCTTC. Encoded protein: CASSPMTSYPRNEQFF.

The CDR3 coding sequence is TGTGCCATCGGGGTCATGGGACAGCCCCAGCATTTT. It is translated as CAIGVMGQPQHF. The chain employs TRBV10-3 and TRBJ1-5, with no clear D. This CDR3 is 12 amino acids long. Germline-derived CDR1 and CDR2 are ENHRY and SYGVKD. The V gene lost 8 bases and the J gene lost 7 bases, with 12 bases spanning the gap.

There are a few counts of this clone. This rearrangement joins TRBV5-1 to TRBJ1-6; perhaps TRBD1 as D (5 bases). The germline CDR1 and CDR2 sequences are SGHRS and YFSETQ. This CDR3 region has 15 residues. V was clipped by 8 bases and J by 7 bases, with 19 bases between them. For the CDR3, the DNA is TGCGCCAGTAACGCAGGGAATCTTCCCAATTCACCCCTCCACTTT. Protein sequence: CASNAGNLPNSPLHF.

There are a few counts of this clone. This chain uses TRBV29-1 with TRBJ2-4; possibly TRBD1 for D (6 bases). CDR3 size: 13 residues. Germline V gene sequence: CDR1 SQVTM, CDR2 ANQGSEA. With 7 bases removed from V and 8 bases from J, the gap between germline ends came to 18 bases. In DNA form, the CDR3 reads TGCAGCGCGGACATACTCTCAGGGGACATTCAGTACTTC. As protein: CSADILSGDIQYF.

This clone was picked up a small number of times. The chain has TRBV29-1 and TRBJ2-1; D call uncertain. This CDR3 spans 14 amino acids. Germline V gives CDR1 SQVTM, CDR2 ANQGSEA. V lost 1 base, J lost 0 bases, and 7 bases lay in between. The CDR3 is CSVEAESSYNEQFF. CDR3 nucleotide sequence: TGCAGCGTTGAAGCTGAGAGCTCCTACAATGAGCAGTTCTTC.

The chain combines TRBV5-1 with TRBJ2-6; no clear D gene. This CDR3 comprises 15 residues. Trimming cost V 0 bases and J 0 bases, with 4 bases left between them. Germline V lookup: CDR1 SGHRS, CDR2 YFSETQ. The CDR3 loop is CASSLVVSGANVLTF. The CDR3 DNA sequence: TGCGCCAGCAGCTTGGTTGTCTCTGGGGCCAACGTCCTGACTTTC. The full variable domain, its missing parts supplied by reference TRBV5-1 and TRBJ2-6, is KAGVTQTPRYLIKTRGQQVTLSCSPISGHRSVSWYQQTPGQGLQFLFEYFSETQRNKGNFPGRFSGRQFSNSRSEMNVSTLELGDSALYLCASSLVVSGANVLTFGAGSRLTVL.